These T cell receptor beta chains were read from a single sample in a study of CD8 T cells in Susac syndrome. TCRdb analysed the immunoSEQ multiplex PCR reads with MiXCR anew, one entry per CDR3 protein. The sample lists 120,000 or so distinct CDR3 sequences, 96% occurring once. Sequencing was performed on CD4+ T cells from PBMCs. These receptors all stem from a human donor with Susac syndrome. The CDR3 runs from the conserved cysteine through the conserved F or W. Each record gives: clone size, J gene, D gene, V gene, CDR3 DNA, CDR3 protein. A D gene is named only where the DNA matches it firmly. Size tells how often a clone was seen (once, few, many) or the class of an expanded clone, and some rows leave it out.

abundance: -
j_gene: TRBJ2-7
d_gene: -
v_gene: TRBV20-1
CDR3nt: TGCAGTGCCAAACCGACACCCTCCTACGAGCAGTACTTC
CDR3aa: CSAKPTPSYEQYF

abundance: -
j_gene: TRBJ2-1
d_gene: TRBD2
v_gene: TRBV3-1
CDR3nt: TGTGCCAGCAGCCATTCTCCGGGACTAGCGGGACGTAATGAGCAGTTCTTC
CDR3aa: CASSHSPGLAGRNEQFF

abundance: -
j_gene: TRBJ2-1
d_gene: -
v_gene: TRBV12-3/TRBV12-4
CDR3nt: TGTGCCAGCAGTACGAGAACAAATGAGCAGTTCTTC
CDR3aa: CASSTRTNEQFF

abundance: -
j_gene: TRBJ2-1
d_gene: TRBD2
v_gene: TRBV10-3
CDR3nt: TGTGCCACCAAGGTCTTAGCCGGTACTAGCGGGCGATTCAATGAGCAGTTCTTC
CDR3aa: CATKVLAGTSGRFNEQFF

abundance: -
j_gene: TRBJ1-2
d_gene: -
v_gene: TRBV9
CDR3nt: TGTGCCAGCAGCCCAAGTCAATCCTCTGGCTATGGCTACACCTTC
CDR3aa: CASSPSQSSGYGYTF

abundance: -
j_gene: TRBJ2-5
d_gene: -
v_gene: TRBV4-2
CDR3nt: TGTGCCAGCAGCCAAGAAGGGCAGGGGAACGGGGAGACCCAGTACTTC
CDR3aa: CASSQEGQGNGETQYF

abundance: -
j_gene: TRBJ2-1
d_gene: TRBD2
v_gene: TRBV5-4
CDR3nt: TGTGCCAGCAGGACGTCCGGGACTAGCTACAATGAGCAGTTCTTC
CDR3aa: CASRTSGTSYNEQFF

abundance: -
j_gene: TRBJ2-1
d_gene: TRBD2
v_gene: TRBV6-5
CDR3nt: TGTGCCAGCAGTTACCCGGGCCTTGGGGAGACGACTAGCGGGAAAGGGGATGAGCAGTTCTTC
CDR3aa: CASSYPGLGETTSGKGDEQFF

abundance: -
j_gene: TRBJ1-5
d_gene: -
v_gene: TRBV30
CDR3nt: TGTGCCTGGAGTACAGGTCCGAGGAGCAATCAGCCCCAGCATTTT
CDR3aa: CAWSTGPRSNQPQHF

abundance: few
j_gene: TRBJ1-4
d_gene: -
v_gene: TRBV6-1
CDR3nt: TGTGCCAGCAGAATTCCTGAAAAACTGTTTTTT
CDR3aa: CASRIPEKLFF

abundance: -
j_gene: TRBJ2-5
d_gene: TRBD2
v_gene: TRBV3-1
CDR3nt: TGTGCCAGCAGCCACCGAACTAGCGAAGAGACCCAGTACTTC
CDR3aa: CASSHRTSEETQYF

abundance: -
j_gene: TRBJ2-7
d_gene: -
v_gene: TRBV18
CDR3nt: TGTGCCAGCTCACCTCGAGGTTCGGCGGGGGCATACGAGCAGTACTTC
CDR3aa: CASSPRGSAGAYEQYF

abundance: -
j_gene: TRBJ2-7
d_gene: -
v_gene: TRBV5-4
CDR3nt: TGTGCCAGCAGCTTGGGAGGGAGCTTGGACGAGCAGTACTTC
CDR3aa: CASSLGGSLDEQYF

abundance: -
j_gene: TRBJ2-3
d_gene: -
v_gene: TRBV27
CDR3nt: TGTGCCAGCAGTTTATCGGTAGTTACTTTTGGCACAGATACGCAGTATTTT
CDR3aa: CASSLSVVTFGTDTQYF

abundance: -
j_gene: TRBJ2-7
d_gene: -
v_gene: TRBV19
CDR3nt: TGTGCCAGTAGGCAGACGGACACGACCTACGAGCAGTACTTC
CDR3aa: CASRQTDTTYEQYF

abundance: -
j_gene: TRBJ1-2
d_gene: -
v_gene: TRBV29-1
CDR3nt: TGCAGCGTCATTCACTATGGCTACACCTTC
CDR3aa: CSVIHYGYTF

abundance: -
j_gene: TRBJ1-1
d_gene: -
v_gene: TRBV12-3/TRBV12-4
CDR3nt: TGTGCCAGCAGTCCGAGACAGGCGACGAACACTGAAGCTTTCTTT
CDR3aa: CASSPRQATNTEAFF

abundance: -
j_gene: TRBJ2-1
d_gene: TRBD1
v_gene: TRBV9
CDR3nt: TGTGCCAGCAGCGTAGAGGACAGGGGGACGGGTGAGCAGTTCTTC
CDR3aa: CASSVEDRGTGEQFF

abundance: -
j_gene: TRBJ2-3
d_gene: -
v_gene: TRBV29-1
CDR3nt: TGCAGCGTTGACAGTTCCCTCACAGATACGCAGTATTTT
CDR3aa: CSVDSSLTDTQYF

abundance: -
j_gene: TRBJ2-3
d_gene: TRBD2
v_gene: TRBV7-9
CDR3nt: TGTGCCAGCAGCTCTAGCGGGCTAAGCACAGATACGCAGTATTTT
CDR3aa: CASSSSGLSTDTQYF

abundance: once
j_gene: TRBJ2-4
d_gene: -
v_gene: TRBV4-1
CDR3nt: TGCGCCAGCAGCCAAGATCGGGGGCCAGGAATTCAGTACTTC
CDR3aa: CASSQDRGPGIQYF

abundance: -
j_gene: TRBJ2-3
d_gene: -
v_gene: TRBV2
CDR3nt: TGTGCCAGCGCCACAGATACGCAGTATTTT
CDR3aa: CASATDTQYF

abundance: -
j_gene: TRBJ1-2
d_gene: -
v_gene: TRBV20-1
CDR3nt: TGCAGTGCTAGGTCTCCCCCCCAAGGTGGCTACACCTTC
CDR3aa: CSARSPPQGGYTF

abundance: -
j_gene: TRBJ2-5
d_gene: -
v_gene: TRBV11-1
CDR3nt: TGTGCCAGCAGCTCGGGAATCAGCACGCTTGAGACCCAGTACTTC
CDR3aa: CASSSGISTLETQYF

abundance: once
j_gene: TRBJ2-7
d_gene: TRBD2
v_gene: TRBV20-1
CDR3nt: TGCAGTGCCGGCGGGGCGACTAGCGCTCGAGAGCAGTACTTC
CDR3aa: CSAGGATSAREQYF

abundance: -
j_gene: TRBJ1-2
d_gene: TRBD1
v_gene: TRBV27
CDR3nt: TGTGCCAGCAGTTTATCCCGGACAGGGGTGGGCTACACCTTC
CDR3aa: CASSLSRTGVGYTF

abundance: -
j_gene: TRBJ2-7
d_gene: TRBD2
v_gene: TRBV30
CDR3nt: TGTGCCTGGAGTAACAGCGGGAGCACCTACGAGCAGTACTTC
CDR3aa: CAWSNSGSTYEQYF

abundance: -
j_gene: TRBJ2-1
d_gene: -
v_gene: TRBV5-4
CDR3nt: TGTGCCAGCAGCTTAAAGGCCGGCTACAATGAGCAGTTCTTC
CDR3aa: CASSLKAGYNEQFF

abundance: -
j_gene: TRBJ2-7
d_gene: -
v_gene: TRBV20-1
CDR3nt: TGCAGTGCTAGACCACCGGATGGGGCGGACGAGCAGTACTTC
CDR3aa: CSARPPDGADEQYF

abundance: -
j_gene: TRBJ2-3
d_gene: TRBD2
v_gene: TRBV27
CDR3nt: TGTGCCAGCAGTTTGACAAGCGGGAGTCGAGATACGCAGTATTTT
CDR3aa: CASSLTSGSRDTQYF

abundance: -
j_gene: TRBJ1-6
d_gene: -
v_gene: TRBV15
CDR3nt: TGTGCCACCAGCAGAGCCCGGACAGAGGCTTGGTCACCCCTCCACTTT
CDR3aa: CATSRARTEAWSPLHF

abundance: once
j_gene: TRBJ2-7
d_gene: -
v_gene: TRBV6-7
CDR3nt: TGTGCCAGCACCCACGAGCAGGGCTACGAGCAGTACTTC
CDR3aa: CASTHEQGYEQYF

abundance: -
j_gene: TRBJ2-4
d_gene: -
v_gene: TRBV18
CDR3nt: TGTGCCAGCTCACCGGGGGGAACAGCAAACATTCAGTACTTC
CDR3aa: CASSPGGTANIQYF

abundance: -
j_gene: TRBJ1-1
d_gene: -
v_gene: TRBV6-2/TRBV6-3
CDR3nt: TGTGCCAGCAGCCAACCCTACACTGAAGCTTTCTTT
CDR3aa: CASSQPYTEAFF

abundance: -
j_gene: TRBJ2-1
d_gene: TRBD1
v_gene: TRBV24-1
CDR3nt: TGTGCCACCAGTGATTTAAAGGGGGCGAACAATGAGCAGTTCTTC
CDR3aa: CATSDLKGANNEQFF

abundance: -
j_gene: TRBJ2-5
d_gene: TRBD2
v_gene: TRBV5-1
CDR3nt: TGCGCCAGCAGCTTGAAAGCGGGAGTGGAGACCCAGTACTTC
CDR3aa: CASSLKAGVETQYF

abundance: few
j_gene: TRBJ2-5
d_gene: -
v_gene: TRBV3-1
CDR3nt: TGTGCCAGCAGCCACCTGGGGGAGACCCAGTACTTC
CDR3aa: CASSHLGETQYF

abundance: -
j_gene: TRBJ2-7
d_gene: TRBD2
v_gene: TRBV10-3
CDR3nt: TGTGCCATCAGTGAGGCTAGCGGGGGGTACGAGCAGTACTTC
CDR3aa: CAISEASGGYEQYF

abundance: once
j_gene: TRBJ2-1
d_gene: TRBD1
v_gene: TRBV5-1
CDR3nt: TGCGCCAGCAACGAGGGGGCTACAAAGCAGTTCTTC
CDR3aa: CASNEGATKQFF

abundance: -
j_gene: TRBJ2-2
d_gene: -
v_gene: TRBV7-3
CDR3nt: TGTGCCAGCAGCTTACTTGGGGCGGATGGCGGGGAGCTGTTTTTT
CDR3aa: CASSLLGADGGELFF

abundance: -
j_gene: TRBJ2-7
d_gene: -
v_gene: TRBV7-2
CDR3nt: TGTGCCAGCAGCATACAACGAGGGCGCGAGCAGTACTTC
CDR3aa: CASSIQRGREQYF

abundance: -
j_gene: TRBJ2-7
d_gene: -
v_gene: TRBV18
CDR3nt: TGTGCCAGCTCACCGGGGGGGCCGCTACGCGAGCAGTACTTC
CDR3aa: CASSPGGPLREQYF

abundance: -
j_gene: TRBJ2-1
d_gene: -
v_gene: TRBV19
CDR3nt: TGTGCCAGTAGTCCCCGCGAGAAAGAGCAGTTCTTC
CDR3aa: CASSPREKEQFF